This T cell receptor (beta chain) appears in the sequencing data of a study of cytomegalovirus exposure and HLA in healthy donors. Study-wide context: Unique TCR beta sequences numbering 120 million or so came from about 179 million T cells in an earlier analysis. Among the roughly 400 genotyped donors, 65% to 90% were placed in the Caucasian-associated ancestry cluster.

Whole-study findings and limits: Most observed TCR sequences were rare, whereas some public TCRs were detected in many donors.

PCR amplification relied on 60 Vbeta primers (plus 13 Jbeta primers). Using immunoSEQ multiplex PCR, the repertoire was profiled, and TCRdb retains in-frame clones only, with some absent. The repertoire consists of about 170,000 clones, with nearly 80% occurring once and the leading ten covering around 0.96%. The germline gives CDR1 SGHNT, CDR2 YENEEA. V gave up 3 bases and J gave up 3 bases, with 5 bases separating them. This CDR3 is built from 12 residues. For this clone: Its antigen is still unknown.

The genes are TRBV11-3 and TRBJ1-1, with unresolved D. Sequencing input: PBMCs. The receptor was isolated from a woman aged 45-65 years in good health and CMV-seropositive. DNA for the CDR3: TGTGCCAGCAGCTTGCGGGACACTGAAGCTTTCTTT. Amino acids: CASSLRDTEAFF.